What follows are 10 T cell receptor beta chains derived from one specimen sequenced in a study of response to subunit inactivated influenza vaccine. MiXCR was run by TCRdb on the RT-PCR reads, yielding one entry per CDR3 protein. The sample has just under 550,000 distinct CDR3 sequences; roughly 25% are singletons. The sample also formed part of further work on T cells expressing NK-cell markers. This second report adds: Scientists made TCR beta cDNA using 5'RACE template switching with UMIs.

Sequenced here: CD4+ T cells sorted from PBMCs, sampled about 13 days after vaccination. These receptors came from a man in his forties or fifties who received an inactivated influenza vaccine.

This clonotype was counted a few times. The chain employs TRBV20-1 and TRBJ2-5; 9 nucleotides line up with TRBD2. The CDR3 runs to 14 residues. Germline values: CDR1 DFQATT, CDR2 SNEGSKA (reference sequence). V trimming: 2 bases; J trimming: 4 bases; junction bases outside the gene matches: 5. The CDR3 sequence is CSARFGRGGETQYF. As DNA, the CDR3 is TGCAGTGCTAGATTTGGGCGGGGGGGAGAGACCCAGTACTTC.

The rearrangement joins TRBV6-1 to TRBJ2-7, with D possibly matching TRBD2 (6 bases). The CDR3 loop spans 14 amino acids. The germline V and J ends were trimmed by 6 bases and 0 bases, with 12 bases remaining between them. From germline, CDR1 is MNHNS and CDR2 SASEGT. CDR3 DNA sequence: TGTGCCAGCAGCAGGGACTTCAACTCCTACGAGCAGTACTTC. Its protein product is CASSRDFNSYEQYF.

The CDR3 nucleotides read TGTGCCAGCAGCCCAGGTGTCTCTGACACAGATACGCAGTATTTT. Protein sequence: CASSPGVSDTDTQYF. The rearrangement links TRBV7-7 to TRBJ2-3; D call uncertain. The CDR3 contains 15 residues. The germline CDR1 and CDR2 sequences are SSHAT and FNYEAQ (reference sequence). Between the trimmed V and J ends, which lost 5 bases and 2 bases, there was a span of 14 bases. The full variable domain, with the rest looked up from reference TRBV7-7 and TRBJ2-3, is GAGVSQSPRYKVTKRGQDVTLRCDPISSHATLYWYQQALGQGPEFLTYFNYEAQPDKSGLPSDRFSAERPEGSISTLTIQRTEQRDSAMYRCASSPGVSDTDTQYFGPGTRLTVL.

The table lists this clonotype with a few counts. This chain uses TRBV21-1 with TRBJ2-4; the D call of TRBD2 is as the table states it, not checked on the DNA. TRBV21-1 is deemed a pseudogene. This CDR3 comprises 14 residues. The CDR3 loop reads CASRGLAGTNIQYF. CDR3 in DNA: TGTGCCAGCAGGGGACTAGCGGGAACGAACATTCAGTACTTC.

This clonotype was seen only a few times. The chain combines TRBV5-1 with TRBJ1-5; the D is unclear. The CDR3 contains 15 residues. V was trimmed by 4 bases and J by 4 bases, leaving 15 bases between them. Germline V gene lookup returns CDR1 SGHRS and CDR2 YFSETQ. As DNA, the CDR3 is TGCGCCAGCAGCCCAGACGGTCACTCTAATCAGCCCCAGCATTTT. It is translated as CASSPDGHSNQPQHF. Based on the CDR3 plus reference TRBV5-1 and TRBJ1-5, the full variable domain is KAGVTQTPRYLIKTRGQQVTLSCSPISGHRSVSWYQQTPGQGLQFLFEYFSETQRNKGNFPGRFSGRQFSNSRSEMNVSTLELGDSALYLCASSPDGHSNQPQHFGDGTRLSIL.

This rearrangement joins TRBV12-3 or TRBV12-4 to TRBJ1-4; perhaps TRBD1 as D (6 bases). The V and J ends lost 4 bases and 8 bases respectively, with 11 bases between them. This CDR3 is built from 13 residues. The CDR3 region is CASSWGPGEKLFF. DNA for the CDR3: TGTGCCAGCAGTTGGGGGCCGGGGGAAAAACTGTTTTTT.

The table lists this clonotype with many counts. This sequence joins TRBV5-6 and TRBJ2-3, with 10 nucleotides matching TRBD1. V shed 0 bases and J 4 bases; nucleotides not matched to a gene: 5. Germline loops: CDR1 SGHDT, CDR2 YYEEEE. This CDR3 is built from 16 residues. The CDR3 coding sequence is TGTGCCAGCAGCTTGGTGTGGGACAGGGGATCAGATACGCAGTATTTT. This codes for CASSLVWDRGSDTQYF.

This clonotype was counted a few times. J is TRBJ2-2 and V is TRBV20-1; D is perhaps TRBD2 (6 bases). The V gene lost 0 bases and the J gene lost 5 bases, with 13 bases spanning the gap. Germline V gene lookup returns CDR1 DFQATT and CDR2 SNEGSKA (reference sequence). This CDR3 is 15 amino acids long. The CDR3 region has the DNA TGCAGTGCTAGAGATCTGGCTGGAGGGACCGGGGAGCTGTTTTTT. This encodes CSARDLAGGTGELFF.

The V gene is TRBV27, the J gene TRBJ2-7; D is perhaps TRBD1 or TRBD2 (5 bases each). Germline V gene lookup returns CDR1 MNHEY and CDR2 SMNVEV (reference sequence). V was pared by 6 bases and J by 3 bases, with 12 bases between. The CDR3 sequence is 13 residues long. CDR3 nucleotide sequence: TGTGCCAGCAGGGGGGACGGATACTACGAGCAGTACTTC. Translated, it gives CASRGDGYYEQYF.

The chain couples TRBV20-1 to TRBJ2-2; TRBD2 aligns across 15 bases. Germline CDR1 reads DFQATT; CDR2 reads SNEGSKA (reference sequence). With 6 bases clipped from V and 5 bases from J, the junction kept 4 bases outside the gene matches. The CDR3 is 15 amino acids. CDR3 amino acids: CSAAGTSGGTGELFF. The CDR3 nucleotides are TGCAGTGCCGCGGGGACTAGCGGGGGGACCGGGGAGCTGTTTTTT.